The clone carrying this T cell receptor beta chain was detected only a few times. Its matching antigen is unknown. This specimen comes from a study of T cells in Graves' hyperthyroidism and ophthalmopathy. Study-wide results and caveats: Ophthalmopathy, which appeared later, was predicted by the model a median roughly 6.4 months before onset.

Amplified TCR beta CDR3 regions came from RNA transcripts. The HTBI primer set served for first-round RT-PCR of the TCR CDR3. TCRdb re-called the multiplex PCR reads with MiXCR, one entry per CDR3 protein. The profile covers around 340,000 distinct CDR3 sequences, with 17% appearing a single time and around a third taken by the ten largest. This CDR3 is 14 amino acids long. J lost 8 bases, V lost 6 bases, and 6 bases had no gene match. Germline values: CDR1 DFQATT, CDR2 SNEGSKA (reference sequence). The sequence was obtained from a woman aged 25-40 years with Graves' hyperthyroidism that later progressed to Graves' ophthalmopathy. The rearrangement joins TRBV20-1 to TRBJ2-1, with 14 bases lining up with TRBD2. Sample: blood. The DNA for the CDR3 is TGCAGTGCCTTAAGACTAGCGGGAGGGGATGAGCAGTTCTTC. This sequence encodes CSALRLAGGDEQFF.